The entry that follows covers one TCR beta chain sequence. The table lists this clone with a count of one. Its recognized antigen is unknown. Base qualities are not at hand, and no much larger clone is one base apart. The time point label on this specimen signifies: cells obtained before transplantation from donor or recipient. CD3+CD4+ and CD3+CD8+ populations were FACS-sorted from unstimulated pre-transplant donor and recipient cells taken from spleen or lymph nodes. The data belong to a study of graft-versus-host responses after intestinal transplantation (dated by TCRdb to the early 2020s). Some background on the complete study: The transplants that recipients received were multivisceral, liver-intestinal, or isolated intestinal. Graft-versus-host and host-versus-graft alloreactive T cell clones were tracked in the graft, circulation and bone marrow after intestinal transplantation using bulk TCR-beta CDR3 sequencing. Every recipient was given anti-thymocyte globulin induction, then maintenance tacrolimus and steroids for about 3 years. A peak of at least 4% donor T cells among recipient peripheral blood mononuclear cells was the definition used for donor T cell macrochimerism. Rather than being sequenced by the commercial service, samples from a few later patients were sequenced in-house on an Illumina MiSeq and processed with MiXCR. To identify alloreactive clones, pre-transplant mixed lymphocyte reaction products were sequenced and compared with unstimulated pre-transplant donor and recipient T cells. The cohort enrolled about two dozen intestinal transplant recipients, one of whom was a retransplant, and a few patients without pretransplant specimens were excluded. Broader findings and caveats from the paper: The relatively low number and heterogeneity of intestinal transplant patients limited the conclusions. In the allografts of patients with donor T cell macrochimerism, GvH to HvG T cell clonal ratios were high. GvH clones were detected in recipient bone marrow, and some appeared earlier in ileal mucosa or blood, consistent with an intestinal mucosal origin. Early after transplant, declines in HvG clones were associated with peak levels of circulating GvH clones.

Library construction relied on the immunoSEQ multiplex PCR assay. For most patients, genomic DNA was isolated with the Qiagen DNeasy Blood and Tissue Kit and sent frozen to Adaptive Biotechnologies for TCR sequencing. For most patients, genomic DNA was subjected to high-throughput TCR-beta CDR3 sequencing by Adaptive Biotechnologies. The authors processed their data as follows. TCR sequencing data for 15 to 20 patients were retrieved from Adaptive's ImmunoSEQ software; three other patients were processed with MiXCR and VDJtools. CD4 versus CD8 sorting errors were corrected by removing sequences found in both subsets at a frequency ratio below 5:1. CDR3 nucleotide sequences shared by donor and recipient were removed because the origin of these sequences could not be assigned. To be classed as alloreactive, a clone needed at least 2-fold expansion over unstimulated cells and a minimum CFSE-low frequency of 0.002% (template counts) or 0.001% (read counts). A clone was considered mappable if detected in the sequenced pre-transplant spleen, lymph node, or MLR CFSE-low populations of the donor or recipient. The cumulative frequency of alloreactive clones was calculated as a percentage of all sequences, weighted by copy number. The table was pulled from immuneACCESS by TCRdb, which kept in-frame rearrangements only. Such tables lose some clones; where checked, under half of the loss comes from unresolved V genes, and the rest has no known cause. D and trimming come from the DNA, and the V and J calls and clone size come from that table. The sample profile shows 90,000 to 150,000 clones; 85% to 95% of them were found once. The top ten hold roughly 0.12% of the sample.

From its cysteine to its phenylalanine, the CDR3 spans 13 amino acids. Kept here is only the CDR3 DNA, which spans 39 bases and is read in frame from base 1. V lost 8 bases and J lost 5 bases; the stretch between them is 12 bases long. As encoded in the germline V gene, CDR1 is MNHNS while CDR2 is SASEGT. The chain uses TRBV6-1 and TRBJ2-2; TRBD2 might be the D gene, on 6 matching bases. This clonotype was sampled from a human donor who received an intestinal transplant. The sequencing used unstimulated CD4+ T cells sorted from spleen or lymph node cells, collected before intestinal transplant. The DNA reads TGTGCCAGCGTGGCGGGAAGGACCGGGGAGCTGTTTTTT. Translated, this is CASVAGRTGELFF.